This T cell receptor (beta chain) is drawn from a study of blood T cell repertoires in COVID-19. The overall study: The recovered donors of Cohort 3 showed two negative PCRs, clearance, or symptom resolution.

Generated by immunoSEQ multiplex PCR, the TCRdb table keeps only in-frame clones and is missing some. The table has some 300,000 clones, more than 70% seen once. Participants' reported clinical history set cohort assignment. This receptor was obtained from a woman aged 60-75 years in a cohort exposed to, infected with or recovered from COVID-19 (not recorded which). Material: PBMCs or T cells enriched from blood (not recorded which).

CDR3 sequence reads: CASSGTSGFYYEQYF. Written as DNA, the CDR3 is TGTGCCAGCAGTGGGACTAGCGGTTTTTACTACGAGCAGTACTTC. The V call is TRBV28, the J call TRBJ2-7, with 11 bases fitting TRBD2. CDR1 is MDHEN, CDR2 SYDVKM, per germline. J lost 3 bases, V lost 5 bases, and 6 bases had no gene match. The CDR3 is 15 amino acids.